The sequence of this T cell receptor (beta chain) was determined in a study of blood T cell repertoires in COVID-19. Study-wide context: COVID-19 samples from acute and convalescent phases originated in the United States, Italy and Spain. Sources were T cells, B-cell-depleted T cells, or PBMCs; the material itself was cDNA or gDNA.

The CDR3 spans 16 residues. CDR1 and CDR2 (germline): KGHSH, LQKENI. V dropped 8 bases and J dropped 2 bases, with 21 bases sitting between them. Repertoires were generated with immunoSEQ multiplex PCR, while TCRdb's copy carries only in-frame clones and drops some. The sample records roughly 80,000 clones, around four fifths being singletons. This clonotype was sampled from a human donor in a cohort sampled during active COVID-19. The sequencing sample was made of peripheral blood. The chain couples TRBV18 to TRBJ1-2; D is perhaps TRBD1 (6 bases). The CDR3 region is CASQTQRTAPNYGYTF. The CDR3 DNA reads as TGTGCCAGCCAAACCCAAAGGACAGCGCCGAACTATGGCTACACCTTC.